What follows is one TCR beta chain and its context. Its antigen is not identified. This entry is derived from a study of CD8 T cells in ankylosing spondylitis. The study's findings and limits: In ankylosing spondylitis blood, a motif of about 8 highly homologous TCR beta variants appeared characteristic.

J lost 5 bases, V lost 5 bases, and 8 bases had no gene match. CDR1 is SGHVS, CDR2 FNYEAQ, per germline. This CDR3 has 14 residues. Via MiXCR, TCRdb re-called the 5' RACE reads, giving one row per CDR3 protein. The data show under 450,000 distinct CDR3 sequences, with approximately 17% seen just once and approximately 1% held by the top ten. The chain has TRBV7-6 and TRBJ1-2; 7 bases are shared with TRBD1. This clonotype originated in a male donor with ankylosing spondylitis. Material: blood, either unsorted or a sorted T cell fraction (not recorded which). In nucleotides, the CDR3 is TGTGCCAGCAGCCCCGGCAGGGGGGAGTATGGCTACACCTTC. The encoded protein is CASSPGRGEYGYTF.